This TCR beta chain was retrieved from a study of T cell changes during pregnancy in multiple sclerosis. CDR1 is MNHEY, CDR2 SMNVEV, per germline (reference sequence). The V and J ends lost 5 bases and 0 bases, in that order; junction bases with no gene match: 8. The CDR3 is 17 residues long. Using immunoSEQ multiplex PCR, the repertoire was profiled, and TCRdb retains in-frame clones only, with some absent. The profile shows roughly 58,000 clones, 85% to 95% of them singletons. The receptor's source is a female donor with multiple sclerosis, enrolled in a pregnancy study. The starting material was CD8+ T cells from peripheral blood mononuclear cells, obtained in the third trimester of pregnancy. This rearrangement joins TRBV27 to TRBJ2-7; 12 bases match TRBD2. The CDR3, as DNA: TGTGCCAGCAGTCCACTCGGGACTAGCGGGCTCTCCTACGAGCAGTACTTC. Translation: CASSPLGTSGLSYEQYF.